The TCR beta chain under discussion was sequenced for a study of T cell responses to AZD1222 COVID-19 vaccine. Study-level results: With dominance at 160-218 and 743-854, vaccine-associated CD4 TCRs spanned spike. Spike-specific TCR breadth and depth grew following two AZD1222 doses. There were repertoire samples only from the period after the peak T cell response. The reported proportion of spike-specific TCRs targeting unmutated variant regions was nearly half.

Only in-frame clones appear in the TCRdb table, and some are missing; sequencing was by immunoSEQ multiplex PCR. The sample shows some 92,000 clones, around nine tenths of them seen only once. This clone showed up just a few times. Its antigen is undetermined. Germline V gene data show CDR1 as MNHEY and CDR2 as SVGEGT. V was trimmed by 6 bases and J by 1 base, leaving 19 bases between them. This CDR3 has 17 residues. The material sequenced was peripheral blood, taken on day 0 of MenACWY control vaccination. The TCR was taken from an adult in good health. This rearrangement joins TRBV6-2 or TRBV6-3 to TRBJ1-5; perhaps TRBD1 as D (6 bases). The CDR3: CASSSNPQGRSNQPQHF. As DNA, the CDR3 is TGTGCCAGCAGCTCCAACCCACAGGGAAGGAGCAATCAGCCCCAGCATTTT.